The 4 T cell receptor beta chains below were found in one sample sequenced in a study of immune evolution from preneoplasia to lung adenocarcinoma. Clones were sequenced by immunoSEQ multiplex PCR, and TCRdb holds only the in-frame ones, with some missing. The profile shows roughly 7,800 clones, approximately 77% of them singletons. Sequencing was done on a sample of FFPE lung adenocarcinoma in situ tissue. The receptor source for this set is a donor aged 70 or older with lung adenocarcinoma. Some clones in this sample may be carry-over from other donors' samples.

V is TRBV9 and J is TRBJ1-1; no reliable D call. V dropped 0 bases and J dropped 6 bases, with 15 bases sitting between them. There are 15 residues in the CDR3. Germline-derived CDR1 and CDR2 are SGDLS and YYNGEE. This CDR3 is CASSVGLGLYAEAFF. The DNA of the CDR3 is TGTGCCAGCAGCGTAGGGCTGGGTCTGTACGCTGAAGCTTTCTTT.

This clone was detected a few times. The chain is built from TRBV4-1 and TRBJ2-1, with D possibly being TRBD1 or TRBD2 (6 bases each). The germline gives CDR1 MGHRA, CDR2 YSYEKL. Trimming pared 0 bases from V and 2 bases from J, leaving 11 bases between. The CDR3 length is 16 residues. CDR3 residues: CASSQDGGGTYNEQFF. Here the CDR3 DNA reads TGCGCCAGCAGCCAAGATGGAGGGGGAACCTACAATGAGCAGTTCTTC.

The rearrangement links TRBV4-1 to TRBJ2-3; TRBD1 matches at 9 bases. CDR3 size: 20 residues. The ends lost 0 bases at V and 0 bases at J; junction bases unmatched: 13. Germline V gives CDR1 MGHRA, CDR2 YSYEKL. CDR3 residues: CASSQERLKTGGTSTDTQYF. CDR3 DNA: TGCGCCAGCAGCCAAGAACGACTAAAGACAGGGGGGACTAGCACAGATACGCAGTATTTT.

This clone was counted only a few times. The genes are TRBV29-1 and TRBJ1-1; D is possibly TRBD1 (5 bases). The germline V and J ends were trimmed by 4 bases and 10 bases, with 16 bases remaining between them. The CDR3 runs to 12 residues. Per germline, CDR1 SQVTM and CDR2 ANQGSEA. CDR3 in amino acids: CSVGSAGNRAFF. The CDR3 nucleotides are TGCAGCGTTGGTAGTGCAGGGAATCGAGCTTTCTTT. Drawing the rest from reference TRBV29-1 and TRBJ1-1, the complete variable domain is SAVISQKPSRDICQRGTSLTIQCQVDSQVTMMFWYRQQPGQSLTLIATANQGSEATYESGFVIDKFPISRPNLTFSTLTVSNMSPEDSSIYLCSVGSAGNRAFFGQGTRLTVV.